This T cell receptor (beta chain) was identified during a study of T cells in Graves' hyperthyroidism and ophthalmopathy. Using RNA transcripts as the source, TCR beta CDR3 regions were amplified. Carried out on the TCR CDR3, a first-round RT-PCR used the HTBI primer set. TCRdb re-derived calls from the multiplex PCR reads in MiXCR, one entry per CDR3 protein. The sample contains approximately 740,000 distinct CDR3 sequences, around 15% of which appear only once. The CDR3 covers 15 residues. V lost 6 bases and J lost 2, with 16 bases in between. Germline V gives CDR1 MNHGY, CDR2 SAAAGT. Any patient presenting with uncontrolled infection, other autoimmune disease, pregnancy or lactation was left out.

The clonotype comes from a woman aged 18-29 years with Graves' hyperthyroidism. Sequenced input: blood. The chain couples TRBV6-8 to TRBJ2-5; D is undetermined. The CDR3 DNA reads TGTGCCAGCAGCCTATCCCAGACCTTACAAGAGACCCAGTACTTC. Translating it yields CASSLSQTLQETQYF.